This T cell receptor beta chain came from a study of T cell responses to AZD1222 COVID-19 vaccine. Only in-frame clones appear in the TCRdb table, and some are missing; sequencing was by immunoSEQ multiplex PCR. The data show some 97,000 clones, around 90% seen once. This sequence originates from an adult in good health. Sequencing used peripheral blood, obtained on day 0 of AZD1222 vaccination.

As DNA, the CDR3 is TGTGCCAGCAGCCATGCAGATACGCAGTATTTT. Its translation is CASSHADTQYF. The gene calls are TRBV7-9 and TRBJ2-3; no reliable D call. V shed 5 bases and J shed 4 bases, with 4 bases lying between them. From germline, CDR1 is SEHNR and CDR2 FQNEAQ (reference sequence). This CDR3 has 11 amino acids.